This T cell receptor (beta chain) was captured in a study of cytomegalovirus exposure and HLA in healthy donors. The PCR contained 60 Vbeta and 13 Jbeta primers. Sequenced by immunoSEQ multiplex PCR; TCRdb stores in-frame clones only, minus some. Its listing shows roughly 78,000 clones. CDR3 length equals 16 residues. V was pared by 2 bases and J by 2 bases, with 2 bases of the junction left unmatched. From germline, CDR1 is SGHNT and CDR2 YYREEE (reference sequence). The sample comprised PBMCs. This rearrangement joins TRBV5-4 to TRBJ2-1; 12 nucleotides align to TRBD2. The receptor's source is a man aged 35 to 55 in good health and CMV-seronegative. The CDR3 nucleotides read TGTGCCAGCAGCTTTTCTAGCGGGAGGGCCTACAATGAGCAGTTCTTC. Translating gives CASSFSSGRAYNEQFF.